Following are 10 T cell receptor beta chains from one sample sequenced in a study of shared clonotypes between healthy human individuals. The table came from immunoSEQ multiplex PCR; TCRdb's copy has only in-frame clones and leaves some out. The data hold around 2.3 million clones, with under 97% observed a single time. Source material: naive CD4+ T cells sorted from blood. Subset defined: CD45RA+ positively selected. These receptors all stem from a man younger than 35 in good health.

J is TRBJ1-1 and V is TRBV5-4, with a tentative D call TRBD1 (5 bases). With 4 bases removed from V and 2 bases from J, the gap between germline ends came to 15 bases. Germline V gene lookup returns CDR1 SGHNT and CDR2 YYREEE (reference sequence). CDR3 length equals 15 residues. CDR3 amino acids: CASSNAGTGNTEAFF. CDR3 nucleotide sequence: TGTGCCAGCAGCAACGCCGGGACTGGTAACACTGAAGCTTTCTTT.

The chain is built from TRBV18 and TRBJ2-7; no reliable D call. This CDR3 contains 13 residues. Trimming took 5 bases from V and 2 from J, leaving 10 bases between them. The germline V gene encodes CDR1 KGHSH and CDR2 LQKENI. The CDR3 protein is CASSVTETYEQYF. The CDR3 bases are TGTGCCAGCTCAGTGACTGAAACCTACGAGCAGTACTTC.

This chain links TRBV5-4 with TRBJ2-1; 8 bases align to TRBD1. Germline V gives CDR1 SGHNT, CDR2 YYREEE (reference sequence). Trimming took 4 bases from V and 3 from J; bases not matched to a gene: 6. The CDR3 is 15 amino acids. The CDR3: CASSNGQGVYNEQFF. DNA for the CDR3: TGTGCCAGCAGCAACGGACAGGGTGTCTACAATGAGCAGTTCTTC. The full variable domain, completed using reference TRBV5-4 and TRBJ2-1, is ETGVTQSPTHLIKTRGQQVTLRCSSQSGHNTVSWYQQALGQGPQFIFQYYREEENGRGNFPPRFSGLQFPNYSSELNVNALELDDSALYLCASSNGQGVYNEQFFGPGTRLTVL.

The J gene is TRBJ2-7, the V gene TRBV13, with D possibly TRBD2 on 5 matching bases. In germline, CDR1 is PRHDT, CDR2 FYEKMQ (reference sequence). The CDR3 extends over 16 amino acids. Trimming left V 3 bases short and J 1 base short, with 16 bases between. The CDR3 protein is CASSFRRIGSSYEQYF. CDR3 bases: TGTGCCAGCAGCTTTCGGAGAATTGGGAGTTCCTACGAGCAGTACTTC.

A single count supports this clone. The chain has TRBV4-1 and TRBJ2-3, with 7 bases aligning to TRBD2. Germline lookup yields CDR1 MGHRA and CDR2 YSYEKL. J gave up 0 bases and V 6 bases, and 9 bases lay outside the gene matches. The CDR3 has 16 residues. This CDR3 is CASSLTSAASTDTQYF. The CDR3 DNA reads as TGCGCCAGCAGTCTAACTAGCGCTGCTAGCACAGATACGCAGTATTTT.

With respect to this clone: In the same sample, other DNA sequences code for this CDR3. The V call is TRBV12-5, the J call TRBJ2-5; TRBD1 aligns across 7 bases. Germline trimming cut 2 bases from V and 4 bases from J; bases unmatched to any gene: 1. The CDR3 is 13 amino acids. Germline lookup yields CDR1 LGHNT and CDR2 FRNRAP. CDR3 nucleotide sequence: TGTGCTAGTGGTTTGAACAGGGGAGAGACCCAGTACTTC. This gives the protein CASGLNRGETQYF.

CDR3 residues: CASSLPGRGPYEQYF. The CDR3 nucleotides read TGTGCCAGCAGCTTGCCGGGGAGGGGGCCCTACGAGCAGTACTTC. V and J are TRBV5-6 and TRBJ2-7, with D perhaps assigned TRBD1 or TRBD2 (7 bases each). The germline V gene encodes CDR1 SGHDT and CDR2 YYEEEE. This CDR3 contains 15 residues. V was pared by 1 base and J by 2 bases, with 13 bases between.

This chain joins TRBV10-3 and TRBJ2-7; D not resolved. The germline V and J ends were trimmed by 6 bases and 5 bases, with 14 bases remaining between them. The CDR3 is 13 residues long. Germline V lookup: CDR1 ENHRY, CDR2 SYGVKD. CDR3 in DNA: TGTGCCATCAGATGGGCGCGCCAGGACGAGCAGTACTTC. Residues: CAIRWARQDEQYF.

CDR3 bases: TGCGCCAGCAGCCAAGACCCGGGGGGCGCAACCTACGAGCAGTACTTC. This gives the protein CASSQDPGGATYEQYF. The chain has TRBV4-3 and TRBJ2-7; D possibly corresponds to TRBD2 (7 bases). CDR3 length: 16 amino acids. Germline assignment: CDR1 LGHNA and CDR2 YSLEER. Trimming removed 0 bases at V and 2 bases at J, with 14 bases between.

The CDR3 DNA is TGTGCCAGCAGTGGGGGTCCCGGGACAAGATTAGGAAACACCATATATTTT. This sequence encodes CASSGGPGTRLGNTIYF. V usage is TRBV25-1 and J usage is TRBJ1-3; the D gene is possibly TRBD1 (6 bases). CDR3 length equals 17 residues. In germline, CDR1 is MGHDK, CDR2 SYGVNS. V was shortened by 4 bases and J by 4 bases, with 20 bases between the two germline ends.